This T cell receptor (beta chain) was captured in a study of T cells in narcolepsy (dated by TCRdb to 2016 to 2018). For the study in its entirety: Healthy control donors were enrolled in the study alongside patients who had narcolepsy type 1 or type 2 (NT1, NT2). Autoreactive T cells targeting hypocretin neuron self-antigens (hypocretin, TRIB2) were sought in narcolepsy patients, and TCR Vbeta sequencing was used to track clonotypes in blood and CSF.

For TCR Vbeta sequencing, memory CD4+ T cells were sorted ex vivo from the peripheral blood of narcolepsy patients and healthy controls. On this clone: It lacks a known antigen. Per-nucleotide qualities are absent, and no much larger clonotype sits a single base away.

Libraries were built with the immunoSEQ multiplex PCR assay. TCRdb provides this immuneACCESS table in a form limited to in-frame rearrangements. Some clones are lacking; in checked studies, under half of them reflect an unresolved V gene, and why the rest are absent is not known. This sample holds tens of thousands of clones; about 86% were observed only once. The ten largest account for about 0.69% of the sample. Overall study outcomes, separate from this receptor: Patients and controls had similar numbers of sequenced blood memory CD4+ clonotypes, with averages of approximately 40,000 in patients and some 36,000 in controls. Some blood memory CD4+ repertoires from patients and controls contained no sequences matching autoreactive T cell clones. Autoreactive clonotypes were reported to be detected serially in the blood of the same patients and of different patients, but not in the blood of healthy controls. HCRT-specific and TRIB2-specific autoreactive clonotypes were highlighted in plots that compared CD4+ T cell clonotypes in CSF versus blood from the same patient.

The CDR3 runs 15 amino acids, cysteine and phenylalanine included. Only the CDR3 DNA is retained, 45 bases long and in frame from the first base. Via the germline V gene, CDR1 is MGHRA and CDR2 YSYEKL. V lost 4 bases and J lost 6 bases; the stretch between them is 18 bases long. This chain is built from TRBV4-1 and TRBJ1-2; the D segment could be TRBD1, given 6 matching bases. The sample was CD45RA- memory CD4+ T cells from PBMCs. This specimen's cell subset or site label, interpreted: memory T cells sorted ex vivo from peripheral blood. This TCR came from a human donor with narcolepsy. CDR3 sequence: CASSLLQGVVDGYTF. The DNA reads TGCGCCAGCAGCCTATTACAGGGAGTTGTGGATGGCTACACCTTC.